A selection of T cell receptor beta chains follows, all from one sample in a study of T cells in localized non-small cell lung cancer. The repertoire was sequenced with immunoSEQ multiplex PCR; TCRdb's copy has only in-frame clones and lacks some. The sample holds about 48,000 clones, roughly 77% seen once. The sequences come from peripheral blood, collected before any cancer treatment. These receptors all stem from a man between 40 and 69 years old with stage I squamous cell lung carcinoma. CDR3s include the opening cysteine and the closing phenylalanine or tryptophan. The D gene is left open where the match is weak. Only part of the rows carry a size: once, few, many, or a class if the clone is expanded.

V,J,D,size,DNA,CDR3
TRBV5-5,TRBJ1-2,.,.,TGTGCCAGCAGTGCAGGAGGGGCGAGGTCGGATGGCTACACCTTC,CASSAGGARSDGYTF
TRBV6-1,TRBJ1-6,TRBD1,.,TGTGCCAGCAGTGGGACAGGAGATTATTCACCCCTCCACTTT,CASSGTGDYSPLHF
TRBV29-1,TRBJ2-7,.,.,TGCAGCGAAACCGACAGGAGCTACGAGCAGTACTTC,CSETDRSYEQYF
TRBV15,TRBJ1-1,.,.,TGTGCCACCAGCAGAACAGGGAGGAACACTGAAGCTTTCTTT,CATSRTGRNTEAFF
TRBV7-9,TRBJ1-3,.,.,TGTGCCAGCAGCTTTCATGGGGACACCATATATTTT,CASSFHGDTIYF
TRBV27,TRBJ2-1,TRBD2,.,TGTGCCAGCATCCGATTCGGGGGGGCCTACAATGAGCAGTTCTTC,CASIRFGGAYNEQFF
TRBV6-5,TRBJ1-2,.,.,TGTGCCAGCAGGGGTCCGCCTCTAAACTATGGCTACACCTTC,CASRGPPLNYGYTF
TRBV11-3,TRBJ2-1,.,.,TGTGCCAGCAGCTTAGCGGGGCCAGTTGCCTACAATGAGCAGTTCTTC,CASSLAGPVAYNEQFF
TRBV7-9,TRBJ2-7,TRBD1,.,TGTGCCAGCAGCTTGCTGGCCGGGACAGGTGACGAGCAGTACTTC,CASSLLAGTGDEQYF
TRBV4-1,TRBJ2-1,TRBD1,once,TGCGCCAGCAGCCTTTCCGGGACAGAGAAATACAATGAGCAGTTCTTC,CASSLSGTEKYNEQFF
TRBV28,TRBJ1-6,.,.,TGTGCCAGCAGCCTGTTGCCCGGGGGGCCAGGACCCCTCCACTTT,CASSLLPGGPGPLHF
TRBV10-3,TRBJ1-1,.,.,TGTGCCATCAGTGAGAGGGGGGTGAACACTGAAGCTTTCTTT,CAISERGVNTEAFF
TRBV11-2,TRBJ1-2,.,.,TGTGCCAGCAGCTTAGATCTGGGGATGAGTGGCTACACCTTC,CASSLDLGMSGYTF
TRBV11-3,TRBJ2-2,.,.,TGTGCCAGCAGCTCCCCCGAGGGGGGGACAAACACCGGGGAGCTGTTTTTT,CASSSPEGGTNTGELFF
TRBV7-2,TRBJ2-2,.,.,TGTGCCAGCAGCGTCGGGGGCCCCGGGGAGCTGTTTTTT,CASSVGGPGELFF
TRBV6-6,TRBJ2-7,.,.,TGTGCCAGCAGTTACAAGGGGGGGGACTCCTACGAGCAGTACTTC,CASSYKGGDSYEQYF
TRBV7-3,TRBJ2-1,.,.,TGTGCCAGCAGCTTAAGCGGGGCCAATGAGCAGTTCTTC,CASSLSGANEQFF
TRBV6-1,TRBJ1-5,.,.,TGTGCCAGCAGTGATGTGAGAGTGACGCTGCAAGCGCCCCAGCATTTT,CASSDVRVTLQAPQHF
TRBV19,TRBJ1-1,.,.,TGTGCCAGTAGTCCGAACCCCAGGGGCACTGAAGCTTTCTTT,CASSPNPRGTEAFF
TRBV27,TRBJ1-1,.,.,TGTGCCAGCAGTTCAGGCTATCTAGCTGAAGCTTTCTTT,CASSSGYLAEAFF
TRBV28,TRBJ1-1,.,few,TGTGCCAGCAGTTTGATGAGGGCTGGGGCTTTCTTT,CASSLMRAGAFF
TRBV6-6,TRBJ1-4,.,.,TGTGCCAGCCTGCTGGGGGTTGGTGAAAAACTGTTTTTT,CASLLGVGEKLFF
TRBV28,TRBJ2-7,TRBD2,once,TGTGCCAGCAGTTTTCCCGGGGGGATAGACTACGAGCAGTACTTC,CASSFPGGIDYEQYF
TRBV11-1,TRBJ2-7,.,.,TGTGCCAGCAGCTTAATGGAATCGACCTACGAGCAGTACTTC,CASSLMESTYEQYF
TRBV11-2,TRBJ2-6,.,.,TGTGCCAGCAGCTCCTGGCCAGGCAGCAACGTCCTGACTTTC,CASSSWPGSNVLTF
TRBV18,TRBJ2-3,.,.,TGTGCCAGCTCCCAAAATTTAGGCACAGATACGCAGTATTTT,CASSQNLGTDTQYF
TRBV5-1,TRBJ2-1,TRBD2,.,TGCGCCAGCAGCTTGGGACTAGCGGGGGCCCTGCATTACAATGAGCAGTTCTTC,CASSLGLAGALHYNEQFF
TRBV6-5,TRBJ1-5,TRBD1,few,TGTGCCAGCAGCCTGGGACAGGGGCCCTTCCAGCCCCAGCATTTT,CASSLGQGPFQPQHF
TRBV9,TRBJ1-1,.,.,TGTGCCAGCAGCGTGGGACACGTGAACACTGAAGCTTTCTTT,CASSVGHVNTEAFF
TRBV18,TRBJ1-1,TRBD1,.,TGTGCCAGCTCACCACCGAGCAGGGGGTATTTCCCTGAAGCTTTCTTT,CASSPPSRGYFPEAFF
TRBV7-2,TRBJ2-1,.,.,TGTGCCAGCAGCTTGCCGAGTAATGAGCAGTTCTTC,CASSLPSNEQFF
TRBV6-5,TRBJ2-3,.,.,TGTGCCAGCAGGTGGGGGGGGGCGTCGGATACGCAGTATTTT,CASRWGGASDTQYF
TRBV12-5,TRBJ2-1,TRBD2,.,TGTGCTAGTGGTTGGACTAGCGGGGGGGGCAATGAGCAGTTCTTC,CASGWTSGGGNEQFF
TRBV29-1,TRBJ2-1,.,once,TGCAGCGTTGGGGGGGCGATTGTCAATGAGCAGTTCTTC,CSVGGAIVNEQFF
TRBV13,TRBJ2-4,.,.,TGTGCCAGCAGCCCCGGGGTGTTCGGCAAAAACATTCAGTACTTC,CASSPGVFGKNIQYF
TRBV15,TRBJ1-5,.,.,TGTGCCACCAGCAGAGTGGGAGGGGGTCAGCCCCAGCATTTT,CATSRVGGGQPQHF
TRBV27,TRBJ1-1,.,.,TGTGCCAGCAGTCCCGACAGAAAGTTTGCTGAAGCTTTCTTT,CASSPDRKFAEAFF
TRBV6-5,TRBJ2-3,TRBD2,.,TGTGCCAGCACCCATAGCGGGGATTTAACAGATACGCAGTATTTT,CASTHSGDLTDTQYF
TRBV4-2,TRBJ2-3,TRBD2,.,TGTGCCAGCAGCCAAGGGACTAGCGGGGGGGCAGATACGCAGTATTTT,CASSQGTSGGADTQYF
TRBV5-4,TRBJ1-6,.,few,TGTGCCACTGGGGAGGGTGCGACACCCCTCCACTTT,CATGEGATPLHF
TRBV25-1,TRBJ1-4,.,.,TGTGCCAGCAGGGGGCACGAAAAACTGTTTTTT,CASRGHEKLFF
TRBV28,TRBJ1-5,.,.,TGTGCCAGCAGTTTTGGGACGCCTAGCCAGCCCCAGCATTTT,CASSFGTPSQPQHF
TRBV29-1,TRBJ2-7,TRBD1,.,TGCAGCGCTGGACAGGGCGGGGTATACGAGCAGTACTTC,CSAGQGGVYEQYF
TRBV2,TRBJ1-3,TRBD1,.,TGTGCCAGCAGCTCACAGGGGACAGGAAACACCATATATTTT,CASSSQGTGNTIYF
TRBV5-1,TRBJ1-4,TRBD1,.,TGCGCCAGCAAGACAGGGGGTGTATCTAATGAAAAACTGTTTTTT,CASKTGGVSNEKLFF
TRBV7-9,TRBJ2-5,TRBD2,.,TGTGCCAGCAGCCCCCCCTCTGGCGGGGGGGAAGAGACCCAGTACTTC,CASSPPSGGGEETQYF
TRBV11-2,TRBJ2-1,.,once,TGTGCCAGCAGCACCCTAGCCCCGAGCTCCTACAATGAGCAGTTCTTC,CASSTLAPSSYNEQFF
TRBV6-5,TRBJ2-7,.,.,TGTGCCAGCAGTTACACTCGGAGCTCCTACGAGCAGTACTTC,CASSYTRSSYEQYF
TRBV7-3,TRBJ2-5,.,.,TGTGCCAGCAGCTCCCAAGGCGGGTTCTTGGAGACCCAGTACTTC,CASSSQGGFLETQYF
TRBV6-5,TRBJ1-2,.,.,TGTGCCAGCAGTTACATCCAGTCCTATGGCTACACCTTC,CASSYIQSYGYTF